The 3 T cell receptor beta chains in this list originate from one sample, sequenced in a study of CD8+CD57+ T cells in acquired aplastic anemia. The TCR beta profiling, which covered VDJ combination and CDR3 sequence, was carried out using genomic DNA as the template. TCRdb ran MiXCR on the reads and lists one entry per CDR3 protein. The sample has more than 150,000 distinct CDR3 sequences, 46% seen once; the top ten hold 2.9%. The material sequenced was sorted CD4+, CD8+, or CD8+CD57+ T cells (not recorded which) from PBMCs. The receptor set was obtained from a human donor in good health.

The rearrangement joins TRBV20-1 to TRBJ2-7; 15 bases are shared with TRBD2. Germline loops: CDR1 DFQATT, CDR2 SNEGSKA (reference sequence). V dropped 0 bases and J dropped 7; count of bases not matched to a gene: 10. The CDR3 extends over 17 amino acids. As DNA, the CDR3 is TGCAGTGCTAGAGACCCGGGACTAGCGGGAGGTTACAATGAGCAGTACTTC. Translation gives CSARDPGLAGGYNEQYF.

This clonotype was recorded at least ten times. V and J are TRBV5-1 and TRBJ1-4; D is unclear. The CDR3 runs 13 residues. With 0 bases removed from V and 6 bases from J, the gap between germline ends came to 6 bases. Germline CDR1 and CDR2: SGHRS and YFSETQ. As DNA, the CDR3 is TGCGCCAGCAGCTTGGCATACGATGAAAAACTGTTTTTT. As protein: CASSLAYDEKLFF.

This chain connects TRBV2 to TRBJ2-2; tentatively, D is TRBD1 or TRBD2 (6 bases each). This CDR3 is built from 15 residues. V lost 1 base and J 3 bases, leaving 9 bases between the germline ends. CDR1 is SNHLY, CDR2 FYNNEI, per germline. For the CDR3, the DNA is TGTGCCAGCAGTGAAGAGGGGGGATACACCGGGGAGCTGTTTTTT. It encodes CASSEEGGYTGELFF.